These T cell receptor beta chains were read from a single sample in a study of blood T cell repertoires in COVID-19. Sequencing was performed with immunoSEQ multiplex PCR; in TCRdb, only in-frame clones are kept and a portion is missing. The data hold approximately 160,000 clones, with roughly 81% observed a single time. Material: peripheral blood. The receptors originated from a man aged 35 to 55 who had recovered from COVID-19. CDR3s include the opening cysteine and the closing phenylalanine or tryptophan. Each record gives: J gene, clone size, V gene, D gene, CDR3 protein, CDR3 DNA. The D gene is left open where the match is weak. Not every row has a clone size; where given, it reads once, few, many or a size class.

j_call: TRBJ2-5
clone_size: NA
v_call: TRBV18
d_call: NA
cdr3_aa: CASSPRQQETQYF
cdr3_nt: TGTGCCAGCTCACCGCGACAGCAAGAGACCCAGTACTTC

j_call: TRBJ2-1
clone_size: NA
v_call: TRBV27
d_call: TRBD2
cdr3_aa: CASSLYVAGGLHEQFF
cdr3_nt: TGTGCCAGCAGTTTATATGTAGCGGGAGGGTTGCATGAGCAGTTCTTC

j_call: TRBJ2-1
clone_size: NA
v_call: TRBV7-7
d_call: TRBD2
cdr3_aa: CASSDTSGGGNEQFF
cdr3_nt: TGTGCTAGCAGCGATACTAGCGGGGGGGGCAATGAGCAGTTCTTC

j_call: TRBJ2-7
clone_size: NA
v_call: TRBV7-2
d_call: NA
cdr3_aa: CASSTSNAQGEQYF
cdr3_nt: TGTGCCAGCAGCACTTCGAATGCCCAGGGGGAGCAGTACTTC

j_call: TRBJ2-3
clone_size: NA
v_call: TRBV6-2/TRBV6-3
d_call: TRBD2
cdr3_aa: CASSPMPGLAGEDTQYF
cdr3_nt: TGTGCCAGCAGTCCGATGCCGGGACTAGCGGGAGAGGATACGCAGTATTTT

j_call: TRBJ2-2
clone_size: NA
v_call: TRBV7-6
d_call: NA
cdr3_aa: CASSLARTGELFF
cdr3_nt: TGTGCCAGCAGCTTAGCGCGGACCGGGGAGCTGTTTTTT

j_call: TRBJ2-5
clone_size: NA
v_call: TRBV5-8
d_call: TRBD2
cdr3_aa: CASSPQEALARETQYF
cdr3_nt: TGTGCCAGCAGCCCTCAAGAGGCACTAGCGCGGGAGACCCAGTACTTC

j_call: TRBJ2-7
clone_size: NA
v_call: TRBV28
d_call: TRBD2
cdr3_aa: CASSLTASGGIHEQYF
cdr3_nt: TGTGCCAGCAGTTTAACTGCTAGCGGGGGAATCCACGAGCAGTACTTC

j_call: TRBJ1-4
clone_size: NA
v_call: TRBV9
d_call: NA
cdr3_aa: CASSVGIQGTNEKLFF
cdr3_nt: TGTGCCAGCAGCGTAGGGATACAGGGAACTAATGAAAAACTGTTTTTT

j_call: TRBJ1-5
clone_size: few
v_call: TRBV4-1
d_call: TRBD1
cdr3_aa: CASSAGQGYQPQHF
cdr3_nt: TGCGCCAGCAGCGCGGGACAGGGATATCAGCCCCAGCATTTT

j_call: TRBJ1-1
clone_size: few
v_call: TRBV6-5
d_call: NA
cdr3_aa: CASRPDWNTEAFF
cdr3_nt: TGTGCCAGCAGGCCCGACTGGAACACTGAAGCTTTCTTT

j_call: TRBJ2-3
clone_size: NA
v_call: TRBV19
d_call: TRBD2
cdr3_aa: CASSIEGTSGDTQYF
cdr3_nt: TGTGCCAGTAGTATAGAGGGGACTAGCGGGGATACGCAGTATTTT

j_call: TRBJ2-1
clone_size: NA
v_call: TRBV18
d_call: NA
cdr3_aa: CASSPAALLANEQFF
cdr3_nt: TGTGCCAGCTCACCCGCCGCTTTACTAGCCAATGAGCAGTTCTTC

j_call: TRBJ2-1
clone_size: few
v_call: TRBV27
d_call: TRBD2
cdr3_aa: CASSPGLAGNEQFF
cdr3_nt: TGTGCCAGCAGTCCCGGACTAGCTGGCAATGAGCAGTTCTTC

j_call: TRBJ1-4
clone_size: few
v_call: TRBV7-6
d_call: TRBD1
cdr3_aa: CASTERPSTGDEKLFF
cdr3_nt: TGTGCCAGCACAGAGAGGCCTTCGACAGGGGATGAAAAACTGTTTTTT

j_call: TRBJ2-1
clone_size: NA
v_call: TRBV9
d_call: NA
cdr3_aa: CASSGEYNEQFF
cdr3_nt: TGTGCCAGCAGCGGTGAGTACAATGAGCAGTTCTTC

j_call: TRBJ2-3
clone_size: NA
v_call: TRBV11-1
d_call: TRBD2
cdr3_aa: CASSRRTSGSSDTQYF
cdr3_nt: TGTGCCAGCAGTCGTCGGACTAGCGGGAGTTCAGATACGCAGTATTTT

j_call: TRBJ1-5
clone_size: NA
v_call: TRBV10-2
d_call: TRBD1
cdr3_aa: CASSVDRAHQPQHF
cdr3_nt: TGCGCCAGCAGTGTCGACAGGGCGCACCAGCCCCAGCATTTT

j_call: TRBJ1-4
clone_size: NA
v_call: TRBV6-1
d_call: NA
cdr3_aa: CASSEEWGANEKLFF
cdr3_nt: TGTGCCAGCAGTGAAGAGTGGGGGGCTAATGAAAAACTGTTTTTT

j_call: TRBJ1-1
clone_size: many
v_call: TRBV7-9
d_call: NA
cdr3_aa: CASSQNTEAFF
cdr3_nt: TGTGCCAGCAGCCAGAACACTGAAGCTTTCTTT

j_call: TRBJ1-5
clone_size: NA
v_call: TRBV4-1
d_call: NA
cdr3_aa: CASSQSWQGYSNQPQHF
cdr3_nt: TGCGCCAGCAGCCAAAGTTGGCAGGGTTATAGCAATCAGCCCCAGCATTTT

j_call: TRBJ2-7
clone_size: NA
v_call: TRBV5-6
d_call: TRBD1
cdr3_aa: CASSLRDSGYEQYF
cdr3_nt: TGTGCCAGCAGCCTCCGGGACAGTGGCTACGAGCAGTACTTC

j_call: TRBJ2-2
clone_size: NA
v_call: TRBV19
d_call: TRBD2
cdr3_aa: CATQLGGGGELFF
cdr3_nt: TGTGCCACCCAACTAGGCGGGGGCGGGGAGCTGTTTTTT

j_call: TRBJ1-6
clone_size: NA
v_call: TRBV4-2
d_call: NA
cdr3_aa: CASSPAGVGDSPLHF
cdr3_nt: TGTGCCAGCAGCCCTGCGGGAGTCGGCGATTCACCCCTCCACTTT

j_call: TRBJ2-3
clone_size: once
v_call: TRBV4-1
d_call: TRBD2
cdr3_aa: CASSRTPTSGGDTQYF
cdr3_nt: TGCGCCAGCAGCCGAACCCCGACTAGCGGGGGAGATACGCAGTATTTT

j_call: TRBJ1-2
clone_size: NA
v_call: TRBV2
d_call: NA
cdr3_aa: CASRKEQGTGYGYTF
cdr3_nt: TGTGCCAGCAGGAAAGAACAGGGAACGGGTTATGGCTACACCTTC

j_call: TRBJ2-7
clone_size: NA
v_call: TRBV19
d_call: NA
cdr3_aa: CASSIFVQGHDEQYF
cdr3_nt: TGTGCCAGTAGTATATTCGTACAGGGACATGACGAGCAGTACTTC

j_call: TRBJ2-7
clone_size: NA
v_call: TRBV24-1
d_call: NA
cdr3_aa: CATSGGSTYEQYF
cdr3_nt: TGTGCCACCAGTGGCGGCAGTACCTACGAGCAGTACTTC

j_call: TRBJ2-7
clone_size: NA
v_call: TRBV6-5
d_call: NA
cdr3_aa: CASSHDRLRGYEQYF
cdr3_nt: TGTGCCAGCAGCCACGACCGCTTACGCGGCTACGAGCAGTACTTC

j_call: TRBJ2-4
clone_size: NA
v_call: TRBV5-4
d_call: TRBD2
cdr3_aa: CASSSLGTSGGKNIQYF
cdr3_nt: TGTGCCAGCAGTTCCCTCGGGACTAGCGGGGGAAAAAACATTCAGTACTTC

j_call: TRBJ2-1
clone_size: NA
v_call: TRBV4-1
d_call: NA
cdr3_aa: CASSQDRGMSSYNEQFF
cdr3_nt: TGCGCCAGCAGCCAAGATCGGGGGATGAGCTCCTACAATGAGCAGTTCTTC

j_call: TRBJ2-5
clone_size: NA
v_call: TRBV6-5
d_call: NA
cdr3_aa: CATTGSQETQYF
cdr3_nt: TGTGCCACCACCGGGAGCCAGGAGACCCAGTACTTC

j_call: TRBJ2-1
clone_size: NA
v_call: TRBV28
d_call: NA
cdr3_aa: CASSLYRDSAYNEQFF
cdr3_nt: TGTGCCAGCAGCCTATACCGGGACTCTGCCTACAATGAGCAGTTCTTC

j_call: TRBJ1-4
clone_size: NA
v_call: TRBV11-3
d_call: NA
cdr3_aa: CASSPRGGAKLFF
cdr3_nt: TGTGCCAGCAGCCCCCGAGGGGGAGCAAAACTGTTTTTT

j_call: TRBJ2-5
clone_size: NA
v_call: TRBV12-1
d_call: NA
cdr3_aa: CASTPRSSRQETQYF
cdr3_nt: TGTGCCAGCACCCCGAGAAGCTCCCGCCAAGAGACCCAGTACTTC

j_call: TRBJ2-2
clone_size: once
v_call: TRBV18
d_call: NA
cdr3_aa: CASSPGPPGTGELFF
cdr3_nt: TGTGCCAGCTCACCGGGTCCCCCGGGGACCGGGGAGCTGTTTTTT

j_call: TRBJ2-7
clone_size: once
v_call: TRBV25-1
d_call: TRBD2
cdr3_aa: CARPSAGGTYEQYF
cdr3_nt: TGTGCCCGCCCGTCGGCGGGAGGTACCTACGAGCAGTACTTC

j_call: TRBJ1-2
clone_size: few
v_call: TRBV7-9
d_call: NA
cdr3_aa: CASSLATDYGYTF
cdr3_nt: TGTGCCAGCAGCTTAGCAACAGACTATGGCTACACCTTC

j_call: TRBJ1-1
clone_size: NA
v_call: TRBV7-9
d_call: NA
cdr3_aa: CASSLEGAPRTEAFF
cdr3_nt: TGTGCCAGCAGCTTAGAAGGGGCCCCCCGCACTGAAGCTTTCTTT

j_call: TRBJ1-4
clone_size: once
v_call: TRBV19
d_call: NA
cdr3_aa: CASRQPNEKLFF
cdr3_nt: TGTGCCAGTCGACAGCCCAATGAAAAACTGTTTTTT

j_call: TRBJ1-5
clone_size: NA
v_call: TRBV30
d_call: NA
cdr3_aa: CAWGEDQPQHF
cdr3_nt: TGTGCCTGGGGCGAGGATCAGCCCCAGCATTTT

j_call: TRBJ2-6
clone_size: NA
v_call: TRBV7-9
d_call: TRBD1
cdr3_aa: CASSLRQGASGANVLTF
cdr3_nt: TGTGCCAGCAGCTTAAGACAGGGGGCGTCTGGGGCCAACGTCCTGACTTTC